This TCR beta chain is from a study of blood T cells in healthy people across ages. Germline lookup yields CDR1 KGHSH and CDR2 LQKENI. The CDR3 spans 17 residues. After removal of 3 bases from V and 3 bases from J, the junction contained 14 bases not matched to a gene. A second PCR of roughly 7 to 11 cycles used a sample-barcoded 5' primer and a J-beta primer mix. Every cDNA molecule carried a tag from a template-switch adaptor bearing 12 random nucleotides. Each CDR3 protein gets one entry after TCRdb re-called the 5' RACE reads with MiXCR. The data show some 670,000 distinct CDR3 sequences, 40% to 65% seen once.

J is TRBJ2-7 and V is TRBV18, with 7 positions matching TRBD2. The sequenced material came from blood. The receptor comes from a woman of 80 years or more in good health. The CDR3 sequence: CASSPYNRASGLYEQYF. As DNA, the CDR3 is TGTGCCAGCTCACCGTACAATCGGGCTAGCGGACTCTACGAGCAGTACTTC.